Shown below are 19 T cell receptor beta chains from a single sample sequenced in a study of blood T cell repertoires in COVID-19. Profiled with immunoSEQ multiplex PCR; TCRdb holds only in-frame clones, not every one. The sample includes approximately 220,000 clones, roughly 89% seen only once; the top ten take roughly 2.6%. What was sequenced was PBMCs or T cells enriched from blood (not recorded which). The receptors originated from a woman aged 25 to 39 with acute COVID-19.

This sequence joins TRBV6-5 and TRBJ1-4; TRBD1 might be the D (6 bases). Germline values: CDR1 MNHEY, CDR2 SVGAGI. V gave up 2 bases and J gave up 12 bases, with 16 bases separating them. The CDR3 runs to 14 residues. The CDR3 sequence: CASSYSRGREELFF. CDR3 in DNA: TGTGCCAGCAGTTACAGCAGGGGAAGGGAAGAACTGTTTTTT.

V and J are TRBV19 and TRBJ2-7; 7 bases are a match to TRBD1. CDR3 size: 14 residues. With V trimmed by 1 base and J by 2 bases, 2 bases remained unmatched. The V gene's germline CDR1 is LNHDA and CDR2 SQIVND (reference sequence). As DNA, the CDR3 is TGTGCCAGTAGTATAGGAGGACAGGCCTACGAGCAGTACTTC. It codes for CASSIGGQAYEQYF. Drawing the rest from reference TRBV19 and TRBJ2-7, the complete variable domain is DGGITQSPKYLFRKEGQNVTLSCEQNLNHDAMYWYRQDPGQGLRLIYYSQIVNDFQKGDIAEGYSVSREKKESFPLTVTSAQKNPTAFYLCASSIGGQAYEQYFGPGTRLTVT.

The chain recombines TRBV3-1 (or the pseudogene TRBV3-2) with TRBJ1-2; a weak D match, TRBD1 (5 bases). CDR1 and CDR2 from the germline V gene are LGHDT and YNNKEL (reference sequence). Trimming took off 6 bases at V and 2 bases at J, with 7 bases between the two ends. This CDR3 has 12 amino acids. For the CDR3, the DNA is TGTGCCAGCAGGGGGCAGAACTATGGCTACACCTTC. Its translation is CASRGQNYGYTF.

This rearrangement joins TRBV10-1 to TRBJ2-7, with D perhaps matching TRBD1 (6 bases). Germline V lookup: CDR1 WNHNN, CDR2 SYGVQD (reference sequence). The CDR3 length is 14 residues. V was shortened by 0 bases and J by 3 bases, with 9 bases between the two germline ends. This CDR3 is CASSESKQGYEQYF. The CDR3 nucleotides read TGCGCCAGCAGTGAGTCGAAACAGGGCTACGAGCAGTACTTC.

This clone was observed a single time. The chain is built from TRBV6-2 or TRBV6-3 and TRBJ2-4; D is unresolved. Germline lookup yields CDR1 MNHEY and CDR2 SVGEGT. The CDR3 is 14 residues long. V lost 4 bases, J lost 0 bases, and 7 bases lay in between. CDR3 region: CASSFRVAKNIQYF. The CDR3 region has the DNA TGTGCCAGCAGTTTTCGAGTAGCCAAAAACATTCAGTACTTC.

The chain uses TRBV18 and TRBJ2-3; TRBD1 aligns across 9 bases. The germline CDR1 and CDR2 sequences are KGHSH and LQKENI. The CDR3 runs to 16 residues. The V gene end was trimmed by 3 bases and the J gene end by 4 bases; junction bases not matched to a gene: 8. For the CDR3, the DNA is TGTGCCAGCTCACCTTATTCACAGGGGGCCGCAGATACGCAGTATTTT. Protein sequence: CASSPYSQGAADTQYF.

The genes are TRBV7-8 and TRBJ1-1, with 8 nucleotides matching TRBD1. The ends lost 0 bases at V and 4 bases at J; junction bases unmatched: 7. This CDR3 is built from 16 residues. Germline loops: CDR1 SGHVS, CDR2 FQNEAQ. CDR3 in amino acids: CASSLALVQGGTEAFF. DNA of the CDR3: TGTGCCAGCAGCTTAGCGTTGGTACAGGGGGGCACTGAAGCTTTCTTT.

The V gene is TRBV12-3 or TRBV12-4, the J gene TRBJ1-4, with a possible D match to TRBD1 (5 bases). The CDR3 extends over 13 amino acids. The germline V and J ends were trimmed by 6 bases and 8 bases, with 13 bases remaining between them. In nucleotides, the CDR3 is TGTGCCAGCAGAGTACAGGTGGAGGAAAAACTGTTTTTT. Its translation: CASRVQVEEKLFF.

The V gene is TRBV27, the J gene TRBJ1-1; no definite D call. The CDR3 runs to 15 residues. The V end lost 2 bases, the J end lost 1 base, and 11 bases lay between the germline ends. Per the germline V gene, CDR1 is MNHEY and CDR2 is SMNVEV (reference sequence). This CDR3 is CASSLTGGPNTEAFF. DNA of the CDR3: TGTGCCAGCAGTTTAACTGGCGGGCCGAACACTGAAGCTTTCTTT.

This chain joins TRBV4-1 and TRBJ2-5, with 12 bases aligning to TRBD1. This CDR3 is 17 amino acids long. Germline lookup yields CDR1 MGHRA and CDR2 YSYEKL. J lost 0 bases, V lost 0 bases, and 2 bases had no gene match. For the CDR3, the DNA is TGCGCCAGCAGCCAAGATGGGACAGGGGGCTACCAAGAGACCCAGTACTTC. This encodes CASSQDGTGGYQETQYF.

This chain links TRBV11-2 with TRBJ1-1; the D is unclear. The germline gives CDR1 SGHAT, CDR2 FQNNGV. The CDR3 consists of 16 residues. V was clipped by 1 base and J by 0 bases, with 12 bases between them. The CDR3 nucleotides are TGTGCCAGCAGCTTAGGCCGGCGGGAGATGAACACTGAAGCTTTCTTT. Protein: CASSLGRREMNTEAFF. Filled out from reference TRBV11-2 and TRBJ1-1, the complete variable domain reads EAGVAQSPRYKIIEKRQSVAFWCNPISGHATLYWYQQILGQGPKLLIQFQNNGVVDDSQLPKDRFSAERLKGVDSTLKIQPAKLEDSAVYLCASSLGRREMNTEAFFGQGTRLTVV.

This CDR3 is CASSVTVLAKNIQYF. CDR3 DNA: TGCGCCAGCAGTGTGACAGTTCTAGCCAAAAACATTCAGTACTTC. J is TRBJ2-4 and V is TRBV10-2; possible D gene TRBD1, 5 bases. The CDR3 is 15 residues long. Germline loops: CDR1 WSHSY, CDR2 SAAADI. Trimming left V 4 bases short and J 0 bases short, with 10 bases between.

This chain links TRBV4-2 with TRBJ2-3; a possible D gene is TRBD1 (6 bases). Germline CDR1 reads LGHNA; CDR2 reads YNFKEQ. There are 15 residues in the CDR3. Trimming stripped 3 bases from V and 0 bases from J, with 10 bases between. Here the CDR3 DNA reads TGTGCCAGCAGCCAGGGAGACAGGAGCACAGATACGCAGTATTTT. It is translated as CASSQGDRSTDTQYF.

The chain employs TRBV27 and TRBJ1-6, with 7 nucleotides matching TRBD1. V lost 2 bases, J lost 8 bases, and 12 bases stayed unmatched. This CDR3 is built from 17 residues. Germline V CDR1 and CDR2: MNHEY, SMNVEV (reference sequence). CDR3 loop: CASSLTGAVGLYSPLHF. The CDR3 region has the DNA TGTGCCAGCAGTTTAACAGGGGCCGTCGGTCTTTATTCACCCCTCCACTTT.

The CDR3 loop is CASSYSIIGAAAGYTF. The DNA of the CDR3 is TGTGCCAGCAGTTACTCGATTATTGGGGCCGCCGCAGGCTACACCTTC. The V and J genes are TRBV6-5 and TRBJ1-2; D perhaps matches TRBD1 (5 bases). Trimming removed 0 bases from V and 8 bases from J, with 19 bases in between. This CDR3 is 16 amino acids long. Germline V gene data show CDR1 as MNHEY and CDR2 as SVGAGI.

V is TRBV12-5 and J is TRBJ1-4; 9 positions match TRBD1. Looked up from germline, CDR1 is LGHNT and CDR2 is FRNRAP. The ends lost 4 bases at V and 8 bases at J; junction bases unmatched: 14. This CDR3 is built from 17 residues. The DNA of the CDR3 is TGTGCTAGTGGTTCGACGATACTACAGGGGGCGTGGGAAAAACTGTTTTTT. Translation: CASGSTILQGAWEKLFF.

The rearrangement uses TRBV6-4 and TRBJ1-1; possible D gene TRBD1, 5 bases. The V and J ends lost 10 bases and 7 bases respectively, with 19 bases between them. CDR1 MRHNA and CDR2 SNTAGT come from the germline V gene. The CDR3 consists of 13 residues. The CDR3 region has the DNA TGTGCCAACAGAAAAGACAGAGAGTTTGAAGCTTTCTTT. Residues: CANRKDREFEAFF.

This rearrangement joins TRBV19 to TRBJ1-5; D ambiguous. CDR3 length: 14 amino acids. Trimming took off 6 bases at V and 0 bases at J, with 9 bases between the two ends. Germline V lookup: CDR1 LNHDA, CDR2 SQIVND (reference sequence). DNA for the CDR3: TGTGCCAGTAGGCACCCAGATAGCAATCAGCCCCAGCATTTT. It translates to CASRHPDSNQPQHF.

The chain combines TRBV6-5 with TRBJ1-1, with a possible D match to TRBD1 (6 bases). The ends were cut back, 6 bases at V and 4 bases at J, with 15 bases in the middle. CDR1 is MNHEY, CDR2 SVGAGI, per germline. The CDR3 is 14 residues long. DNA of the CDR3: TGTGCCAGCAGCCGAACACAGGGAAGCACTGAAGCTTTCTTT. Its translation: CASSRTQGSTEAFF.